These T cell receptor beta chains were read from a single sample in a study of T-cell memory formation after mild COVID-19. MiXCR, applied by TCRdb to the 5' RACE reads, yields one record per CDR3 protein. Of under 250,000 distinct CDR3 sequences in the sample, 8% to 11% were seen once. Sequenced sample: PBMCs or a T cell subset sorted from them (not recorded which). These receptor sequences come from a man aged 18 to 30 who had mild COVID-19 (a few samples of this study predate the infection). Cell type and time point are not known. Each CDR3 is given with its conserved first and last residue. The D gene is left open where the match is weak. A row's size may be missing; if present it is once, few, many or a size class.

d_gene,j_gene,abundance,v_gene,CDR3nt,CDR3aa
TRBD1,TRBJ1-1,.,TRBV9,TGTGCCAGCAGCGCGAGGACAGGGGGCTACACTGAAGCTTTCTTT,CASSARTGGYTEAFF
.,TRBJ1-5,many,TRBV10-3,TGTGCCATCAGTGAGCAAAGAGATCAGCCCCAGCATTTT,CAISEQRDQPQHF
.,TRBJ2-5,.,TRBV5-1,TGCGCCAGCAGCCTGGACAGCCTGGAGACCCAGTACTTC,CASSLDSLETQYF
.,TRBJ2-2,.,TRBV20-1,TGCAGTGCTTCGCAGGGAAAGGCCACCGGGGAGCTGTTTTTT,CSASQGKATGELFF
.,TRBJ2-1,few,TRBV14,TGTGCCAGCAGCCAAGATCAGGCCAGAGCCCAGGTGCAGTTCTTC,CASSQDQARAQVQFF
.,TRBJ2-5,few,TRBV9,TGTGCCAGCAGCGTAACCGGGACGACGGGGACCCAGTACTTC,CASSVTGTTGTQYF
.,TRBJ2-7,.,TRBV4-2,TGTGCCAGCAGCCCACAGGTGGGGGCCTACGAGCAGTACTTC,CASSPQVGAYEQYF
.,TRBJ1-1,.,TRBV20-1,TGCAGTGCTGGACGGACTCTGGGAACTGAAGCTTTCTTT,CSAGRTLGTEAFF
TRBD1,TRBJ1-6,few,TRBV2,TGTGCCAGCAGTGCCAGGGGGCCGTATAATTCACCCCTCCACTTT,CASSARGPYNSPLHF
.,TRBJ2-2,few,TRBV6-1,TGTGCCGGGGGACTTGGGGGCACCGGGGAGCTGTTTTTT,CAGGLGGTGELFF
.,TRBJ2-1,many,TRBV5-1,TGCGCCAGCAGTGGGGGAGCGCCCTCCTACAATGAGCAGTTCTTC,CASSGGAPSYNEQFF
TRBD2,TRBJ2-2,many,TRBV15,TGTGCCACAAGACTAGCGGGGAACACCGGGGAGCTGTTTTTT,CATRLAGNTGELFF
TRBD1,TRBJ1-2,.,TRBV12-3/TRBV12-4,TGTGCCAGCAGCCCTGACAGGGAAGCTAACTATGGCTACACCTTC,CASSPDREANYGYTF
TRBD2,TRBJ2-1,.,TRBV24-1,TGTGCCACCAGTGATGGGGCGGGGGTTTTGGATGAGCAGTTCTTC,CATSDGAGVLDEQFF
.,TRBJ1-2,few,TRBV7-2,TGTGCCAGCAGCTTAGCGAGTTGGGGCGTAGGCTACACCTTC,CASSLASWGVGYTF
.,TRBJ2-5,.,TRBV11-2,TGTGCCAGCAGGGACCCCCGGCTAGCAAGGGCTAGGGGGACCCAGTACTTC,CASRDPRLARARGTQYF
TRBD2,TRBJ2-1,.,TRBV20-1,TGCAGTGCTAGAGCCCAGCGGGGGGGTGATGAGCAGTTCTTC,CSARAQRGGDEQFF
.,TRBJ2-7,.,TRBV5-4,TGTGCCAGCAGCCGAGGGGGAAACAAGAACGAGCAGTACTTC,CASSRGGNKNEQYF
TRBD2,TRBJ2-5,.,TRBV7-7,TGTGCCAGCAGCTTGCAGCGGGGGTACCAAGAGACCCAGTACTTC,CASSLQRGYQETQYF
.,TRBJ1-1,few,TRBV7-9,TGTGCCAGCAGCTTGAGTTCGGGGGGGATGAACACTGAAGCTTTCTTT,CASSLSSGGMNTEAFF
.,TRBJ2-3,.,TRBV6-2/TRBV6-3,TGTGCCAGCAGTTACGAGAGCGGGCCAACAGATACGCAGTATTTT,CASSYESGPTDTQYF
TRBD1,TRBJ1-4,.,TRBV15,TGTGCCACCAGCAGAGATGTAGGACAGGGCTATAATGAAAAACTGTTTTTT,CATSRDVGQGYNEKLFF
.,TRBJ1-1,.,TRBV7-9,TGTGCCAGCAGGTCCATCCGGGCAGAGAACACTGAAGCTTTCTTT,CASRSIRAENTEAFF
.,TRBJ1-2,many,TRBV2,TGTGCCAGCAGTCCCCTTGGTGGGACCAAAGCTAACTATGGCTACACCTTC,CASSPLGGTKANYGYTF
.,TRBJ2-1,.,TRBV7-3,TGTGCCAGCACCCCGGGGGACTCCTACAATGAGCAGTTCTTC,CASTPGDSYNEQFF
TRBD2,TRBJ2-3,few,TRBV12-3/TRBV12-4,TGTGCCACCAAGGGAGGGCTCACACATACGCAGTATTTT,CATKGGLTHTQYF
TRBD2,TRBJ2-7,few,TRBV5-1,TGCGCCAGCAGCTACCTGACTAGCGGGGTGCTTCTGGGGCAGTACTTC,CASSYLTSGVLLGQYF
TRBD1,TRBJ1-5,few,TRBV12-3/TRBV12-4,TGTGCCAGCAGTTCTAATCAGGGGGCTAGCAATCAGCCCCAGCATTTT,CASSSNQGASNQPQHF
TRBD1,TRBJ2-2,.,TRBV19,TGTGCCAGTACCCGGACAGGGAACACCGGGGAGCTGTTTTTT,CASTRTGNTGELFF
TRBD1,TRBJ1-1,many,TRBV9,TGTGCCAGCAGAGAGGGGGCAAGAGATGACACTGAAGCTTTCTTT,CASREGARDDTEAFF
.,TRBJ1-3,few,TRBV2,TGTGCCAGCCTTAGGGATTCTGGAAACACCATATATTTT,CASLRDSGNTIYF
.,TRBJ2-4,.,TRBV4-1,TGCGCCAGCAGCCAAGAAGAATGGCGGGGATACGCTTCGGTCAAAAACATTCAGTACTTC,CASSQEEWRGYASVKNIQYF
.,TRBJ2-5,.,TRBV7-2,TGTGCCAGCAGCTTACTCGGCCGGCCCCCGGAGACCCAGTACTTC,CASSLLGRPPETQYF
.,TRBJ1-4,.,TRBV5-4,TGTGCCAGCAGCTTGGGTGGGAAACTGTTTTTT,CASSLGGKLFF
.,TRBJ1-5,.,TRBV19,TGTGCCAGTAGTATCGCCGACACCGCATTATATAGCAATCAGCCCCAGCATTTT,CASSIADTALYSNQPQHF
.,TRBJ1-5,few,TRBV7-2,TGTGCCAGCAGCTCCCAGGGTAGCAATCAGCCCCAGCATTTT,CASSSQGSNQPQHF
.,TRBJ1-1,.,TRBV6-5,TGTGTCAGCAGTTACGGGCGGAACACTGAAGCTTTCTTT,CVSSYGRNTEAFF
.,TRBJ1-6,few,TRBV10-3,TGTGCCATCAGTGAGTCGGTAGACTCCTATAATTCACCCCTCCACTTT,CAISESVDSYNSPLHF
.,TRBJ1-1,.,TRBV5-1,TGCGCCAGCGGCATGAGAGACAGCACTGAAGCTTTCTTT,CASGMRDSTEAFF
TRBD1,TRBJ1-1,few,TRBV19,TGTGCCAGTATGGGACCCAGGGGGTCGAACACTGAAGCTTTCTTT,CASMGPRGSNTEAFF
.,TRBJ2-7,.,TRBV20-1,TGCAGTGCTAGAGACAGAACCACATACGAGCAGTACTTC,CSARDRTTYEQYF
.,TRBJ1-2,many,TRBV7-8,TGTGCCAGCAGCCCCAGATTGGGGGGGGGAAGAAACTATGGCTACACCTTC,CASSPRLGGGRNYGYTF
.,TRBJ2-1,few,TRBV5-1,TGCGCCAGCCGGGACGGTCGGGGCAATGAGCAGTTCTTC,CASRDGRGNEQFF
.,TRBJ2-3,.,TRBV30,TGTGCCTGGAGGAATAGTGGGGATACGCAGTATTTT,CAWRNSGDTQYF
.,TRBJ1-2,.,TRBV12-3/TRBV12-4,TGTGCCAGCAGTTCTCCCCTTAACTATGGCTACACCTTC,CASSSPLNYGYTF
TRBD1,TRBJ1-1,.,TRBV12-3/TRBV12-4,TGTGCCAGCAGTTTAGCCCGTAAGACAGGGGAAGCTTTCTTT,CASSLARKTGEAFF
.,TRBJ1-6,few,TRBV7-9,TGTGCCAGCAGCACCTCCACCAGTTCACCCCTCCACTTT,CASSTSTSSPLHF
.,TRBJ1-3,.,TRBV7-9,TGTGCCAGCAGCTTAGGCCCAGTCGCCATATATTTT,CASSLGPVAIYF
.,TRBJ2-3,.,TRBV5-4,TGTGCCAGCAGCCCCGCGGCTCTATCAGATACGCAGTATTTT,CASSPAALSDTQYF
.,TRBJ1-1,.,TRBV7-9,TGTGCCAGCAGCTTTCCCAGGGGACAAGCTTTCTTT,CASSFPRGQAFF
.,TRBJ1-3,few,TRBV20-1,TGCAGTGCTAGTCAGGACCGATACTTGGGAAACACCATATATTTT,CSASQDRYLGNTIYF
.,TRBJ2-3,many,TRBV6-1,TGTGCCAGCAGTGGTACTAGCAAAGATACGCAGTATTTT,CASSGTSKDTQYF
.,TRBJ1-2,.,TRBV6-2/TRBV6-3,TGTGCCAGCAGCCCGGAGGGGACTGGCTACACCTTC,CASSPEGTGYTF